The 31 T cell receptor beta chains listed next were all sequenced from one sample in a study of shared clonotypes between healthy human individuals. Produced via immunoSEQ multiplex PCR; TCRdb's table is partial and in-frame only. This table holds 2 million or so clones, 95% found once. Sequenced: naive CD4+ T cells sorted from blood. Subset given: CD45RA+ positively selected. The receptor set was obtained from a young man in good health.

This rearrangement joins TRBV15 to TRBJ2-5; D gene ambiguous. The germline V and J ends were trimmed by 0 bases and 5 bases, with 7 bases remaining between them. Germline V gives CDR1 LNHNV, CDR2 YYDKDF (reference sequence). The CDR3 sequence is 13 residues long. The DNA of the CDR3 is TGTGCCACCAGCAGAGATATGGTGGAGACCCAGTACTTC. Protein product: CATSRDMVETQYF.

Regarding this clone: The sample contains more than one DNA sequence encoding this CDR3. The chain uses TRBV15 and TRBJ2-7; 11 nucleotides agree with TRBD1. Trimming took 5 bases from V and 2 from J; bases not matched to a gene: 2. Germline assignment: CDR1 LNHNV and CDR2 YYDKDF (reference sequence). The CDR3 is 14 amino acids. CDR3 nucleotides: TGTGCCACCAGCCTGGACAGGGGGCCCTACGAGCAGTACTTC. Amino acid sequence: CATSLDRGPYEQYF.

The chain is built from TRBV2 and TRBJ1-2, with TRBD1 matching over 8 bases. V trimming: 3 bases; J trimming: 4 bases; junction bases outside the gene matches: 10. The CDR3 has 16 residues. Germline CDR1 and CDR2: SNHLY and FYNNEI. The CDR3 DNA follows: TGTGCCAGCAGTGACTTGGGGGACAGGCCCTTCTATGGCTACACCTTC. Translated, it gives CASSDLGDRPFYGYTF.

The V call is TRBV6-4, the J call TRBJ2-5; 11 nucleotides agree with TRBD2. With V trimmed by 2 bases and J by 1 base, 3 bases remained unmatched. The germline V gene has CDR1 MRHNA and CDR2 SNTAGT. The CDR3 covers 16 residues. CDR3 amino acids: CASSDPGLAVQETQYF. The CDR3, as DNA: TGTGCCAGCAGTGACCCGGGACTAGCGGTCCAAGAGACCCAGTACTTC.

This chain joins TRBV6-1 and TRBJ2-2; TRBD1 agrees at 9 bases. The CDR3 extends over 16 amino acids. Trimming cost V 2 bases and J 7 bases; bases outside gene matches: 8. CDR1 and CDR2 from the germline V gene are MNHNS and SASEGT. The CDR3 loop is CASSEYGTGQVGELFF. CDR3 nucleotide sequence: TGTGCCAGCAGTGAATACGGGACAGGGCAGGTCGGGGAGCTGTTTTTT.

In nucleotides, the CDR3 is TGTGCCAGCAGTTACTCGGGTCGGGGGGGTAGTGAGCAGTTCTTC. Translation gives CASSYSGRGGSEQFF. This chain joins TRBV6-5 and TRBJ2-1, with TRBD2 matching over 8 bases. The junction had 7 bases not matched to a gene; V was cut back by 0 bases and J by 9 bases. CDR1 and CDR2 from the germline V gene are MNHEY and SVGAGI. The CDR3 is 15 amino acids.

The chain joins TRBV6-6 to TRBJ2-7; D perhaps matches TRBD1 (5 bases). Trimming stripped 0 bases from V and 6 bases from J, with 6 bases between. This CDR3 is built from 12 residues. Germline V gene lookup returns CDR1 MNHNY and CDR2 SVGAGI (reference sequence). CDR3 DNA: TGTGCCAGCAGTTACTCAGGGGTCGAGCAGTACTTC. Protein: CASSYSGVEQYF.

This clone was detected once. The chain combines TRBV7-3 with TRBJ1-1; TRBD1 aligns across 8 bases. V dropped 5 bases and J dropped 1; count of bases not matched to a gene: 12. The CDR3 sequence is 17 residues long. Germline assignment: CDR1 SGHTA and CDR2 FQGTGA. The CDR3 nucleotides are TGTGCCAGCAGCCCCGGTCTCGCGCAGGGGGCGAACACTGAAGCTTTCTTT. Protein sequence: CASSPGLAQGANTEAFF. Filled out from reference TRBV7-3 and TRBJ1-1, the complete variable domain reads GAGVSQTPSNKVTEKGKYVELRCDPISGHTALYWYRQSLGQGPEFLIYFQGTGAADDSGLPNDRFFAVRPEGSVSTLKIQRTERGDSAVYLCASSPGLAQGANTEAFFGQGTRLTVV.

The chain couples TRBV5-8 to TRBJ2-1; D might be TRBD1 or TRBD2, each matching 5 bases. The CDR3 length is 15 residues. Germline-derived CDR1 and CDR2 are SGHTS and YDEGEE. Trimming shortened V by 4 bases and J by 7 bases, and 18 bases separated the two germline ends. CDR3 in amino acids: CASSPRDRLGNEQFF. CDR3 coding DNA: TGTGCCAGCAGCCCCCGGGACCGCCTAGGAAATGAGCAGTTCTTC.

This chain joins TRBV5-1 and TRBJ2-5; D is possibly TRBD1 (5 bases). The end of the DNA is better explained by TRBJ2-7, so the J call may be wrong. The CDR3 runs 15 residues. Germline CDR1 is SGHRS and CDR2 is YFSETQ. CDR3: CASSLRSDRAYEQYF. The CDR3 region has the DNA TGCGCCAGCAGCTTGAGGAGCGACAGAGCCTACGAGCAGTACTTC.

The genes are TRBV6-5 and TRBJ2-5; 8 nucleotides agree with TRBD1. CDR1 and CDR2 from the germline V gene are MNHEY and SVGAGI. V dropped 5 bases and J dropped 0; count of bases not matched to a gene: 2. The length of the CDR3 is 14 residues. The CDR3 spells CASSPDRDQETQYF. The CDR3 coding sequence is TGTGCCAGCAGTCCGGACAGGGACCAAGAGACCCAGTACTTC.

This chain joins TRBV18 and TRBJ1-5; TRBD1 is a possible D gene (5 bases). The germline CDR1 and CDR2 sequences are KGHSH and LQKENI. The CDR3 loop spans 17 amino acids. V gave up 6 bases and J gave up 1 base, with 19 bases separating them. CDR3 amino acids: CASSKEGPYGSNQPQHF. CDR3 sequence (DNA): TGTGCCAGCTCTAAGGAGGGGCCCTACGGCAGCAATCAGCCCCAGCATTTT.

Points on this clone: Distinct nucleotide sequences in the sample also encode this CDR3. This sequence joins TRBV29-1 and TRBJ1-1, with 8 nucleotides matching TRBD1. Trimming cost V 7 bases and J 3 bases; bases outside gene matches: 1. Germline V gene data show CDR1 as SQVTM and CDR2 as ANQGSEA. The CDR3 is 11 amino acids. CDR3 coding DNA: TGCAGCGGGACAGGGTACACTGAAGCTTTCTTT. Translation gives CSGTGYTEAFF.

This clone has a handful of counts. Other DNA sequences within the sample encode an identical CDR3. This chain links TRBV19 with TRBJ2-3; D not resolved. In germline, CDR1 is LNHDA, CDR2 SQIVND (reference sequence). The ends were cut back, 0 bases at V and 5 bases at J, with 3 bases in the middle. This CDR3 contains 12 residues. The DNA of the CDR3 is TGTGCCAGTAGTATAGAGGGAGATACGCAGTATTTT. This sequence encodes CASSIEGDTQYF.

The chain is built from TRBV7-2 and TRBJ2-5; D perhaps matches TRBD1 (5 bases). Germline V gene lookup returns CDR1 SGHTA and CDR2 FQGNSA. The CDR3 sequence is 13 residues long. The V end was cut by 6 bases, the J end by 5 bases, with 13 bases between. The CDR3 nucleotides read TGTGCCAGCAGAAACCCCCCAGGGGAGACCCAGTACTTC. Translated: CASRNPPGETQYF.

V usage is TRBV2 and J usage is TRBJ2-3; TRBD2 matches 7 bases. Looked up from germline, CDR1 is SNHLY and CDR2 is FYNNEI. The CDR3 runs to 15 residues. The junction had 15 bases not matched to a gene; V was cut back by 7 bases and J by 8 bases. This CDR3 reads CASNPGLRGTGTQYF. The CDR3 DNA reads TGTGCCAGCAACCCCGGGTTGCGGGGGACCGGTACGCAGTATTTT.

V gene TRBV2 combines with J gene TRBJ1-5, with a tentative D call TRBD1 (5 bases). Trimming took 6 bases from V and 6 from J, leaving 30 bases between them. This CDR3 comprises 19 residues. Germline CDR1 SNHLY, CDR2 FYNNEI. CDR3 region: CASSRAGGFDGYAPQPQHF. In DNA, the CDR3 is TGTGCCAGCAGCCGAGCGGGGGGGTTTGACGGATATGCTCCTCAGCCCCAGCATTTT.

The chain links TRBV10-3 to TRBJ2-3; maybe TRBD1 (6 bases). Trimming stripped 9 bases from V and 4 bases from J, with 11 bases between. From germline, CDR1 is ENHRY and CDR2 SYGVKD. This CDR3 is 12 amino acids long. CDR3 nucleotide sequence: TGTGCCATACAGGGAGCCGCAGATACGCAGTATTTT. Translation gives CAIQGAADTQYF.

DNA for the CDR3: TGTGCCAGCAGTGATACAGGGGTAAAACTGTTTTTT. Amino acid sequence: CASSDTGVKLFF. The chain employs TRBV25-1 and TRBJ1-4; 7 bases align to TRBD1. Losses at the gene ends were 3 bases for V and 10 bases for J; bases not matched to a gene: 2. Looked up from germline, CDR1 is MGHDK and CDR2 is SYGVNS. This CDR3 contains 12 residues.

The gene calls are TRBV6-1 and TRBJ2-7, with D tentatively TRBD1 or TRBD2 (6 bases each). V dropped 6 bases and J dropped 3 bases, with 12 bases sitting between them. Germline lookup yields CDR1 MNHNS and CDR2 SASEGT. The CDR3 loop spans 13 amino acids. CDR3 in DNA: TGTGCCAGCAGCAAAGGGGGGTACTACGAGCAGTACTTC. Translating it yields CASSKGGYYEQYF.

Notes on this clone: A read error may be the cause here, since a much bigger clone is one base away. The sample carries other DNA sequences with the same CDR3. The chain carries TRBV30 and TRBJ1-1; no reliable D call. The CDR3 contains 13 residues. Germline lookup yields CDR1 GTSNPN and CDR2 SVGIG (reference sequence). V gave up 0 bases and J gave up 1 base, with 6 bases separating them. The CDR3 region is CAWSVRGNTEAFF. CDR3 DNA sequence: TGTGCCTGGAGTGTGAGAGGGAACACTGAAGCTTTCTTT.

The chain is built from TRBV30 and TRBJ2-5; 10 nucleotides match TRBD2. The J segment lost 6 bases and the V segment lost 3 bases, leaving 13 bases of the junction unmatched. The CDR3 consists of 16 residues. Germline CDR1 GTSNPN, CDR2 SVGIG (reference sequence). CDR3 sequence reads: CAWSASLWTSGKTQYF. CDR3 bases: TGTGCCTGGAGCGCTTCCCTCTGGACTAGCGGAAAGACCCAGTACTTC.

The chain uses TRBV6-5 and TRBJ1-1; 7 bases line up with TRBD1. The CDR3 length is 16 residues. The ends lost 2 bases at V and 0 bases at J; junction bases unmatched: 6. In germline, CDR1 is MNHEY, CDR2 SVGAGI. CDR3 amino acids: CASSYRQGLMNTEAFF. The CDR3 DNA is TGTGCCAGCAGTTACAGACAGGGCCTTATGAACACTGAAGCTTTCTTT.

The chain joins TRBV6-1 to TRBJ1-1; D is perhaps TRBD1 (5 bases). This CDR3 is 15 amino acids long. Trimming removed 4 bases at V and 1 base at J, with 13 bases between. CDR1 is MNHNS and CDR2 is SASEGT in the germline V gene. The CDR3, as DNA: TGTGCCAGCAGTGTACAAGGGGCTAAGAACACTGAAGCTTTCTTT. Its translation: CASSVQGAKNTEAFF.

V is TRBV9 and J is TRBJ1-2; 12 nucleotides line up with TRBD1. With 4 bases clipped from V and 8 bases from J, the junction kept 12 bases outside the gene matches. In germline, CDR1 is SGDLS, CDR2 YYNGEE. The CDR3 is 16 residues long. The CDR3: CASSTSPGQGAGGYTF. The CDR3 DNA reads TGTGCCAGCAGCACGTCCCCGGGACAGGGGGCGGGAGGCTACACCTTC.

The gene calls are TRBV5-4 and TRBJ1-2; D unclear. Trimming stripped 4 bases from V and 1 base from J, with 8 bases between. The CDR3 runs 13 residues. CDR1 and CDR2 (germline): SGHNT, YYREEE (reference sequence). CDR3 coding DNA: TGTGCCAGCAGCCTCTTGAGTAACTATGGCTACACCTTC. Translation: CASSLLSNYGYTF.

The genes are TRBV4-1 and TRBJ1-3, with TRBD1 matching over 7 bases. Germline assignment: CDR1 MGHRA and CDR2 YSYEKL. The CDR3 is 17 residues long. V shed 0 bases, J shed 2 bases, and the junction held 7 bases outside the gene matches. The CDR3 region is CASSQDRPTGAGNTIYF. The CDR3 coding sequence is TGCGCCAGCAGCCAAGATCGACCCACAGGGGCTGGAAACACCATATATTTT.

This chain links TRBV7-9 with TRBJ2-2; perhaps TRBD1 as D (5 bases). V gave up 2 bases and J gave up 6 bases, with 16 bases separating them. Looked up from germline, CDR1 is SEHNR and CDR2 is FQNEAQ (reference sequence). This CDR3 has 16 amino acids. The CDR3 here is CASSLSRVSAPGELFF. CDR3 coding DNA: TGTGCCAGCAGCTTATCCAGGGTTTCTGCTCCCGGGGAGCTGTTTTTT.

This chain links TRBV30 with TRBJ2-1, with D possibly TRBD2 on 6 matching bases. The CDR3 length is 14 residues. V dropped 0 bases and J dropped 7 bases, with 13 bases sitting between them. Germline V lookup: CDR1 GTSNPN, CDR2 SVGIG (reference sequence). The DNA for the CDR3 is TGTGCCTGGAGTGTAGGAGGCCTAGCGAATGAGCAGTTCTTC. Amino acids: CAWSVGGLANEQFF. Variable domain in full (rest from reference TRBV30 and TRBJ2-1): SQTIHQWPATLVQPVGSPLSLECTVEGTSNPNLYWYRQAAGRGLQLLFYSVGIGQISSEVPQNLSASRPQDRQFILSSKKLLLSDSGFYLCAWSVGGLANEQFFGPGTRLTVL.

The chain combines TRBV6-5 with TRBJ1-1; 7 bases are a match to TRBD1. The V gene's germline CDR1 is MNHEY and CDR2 SVGAGI. The trim removed 5 bases at V and 8 bases at J, leaving 14 bases unmatched. This CDR3 spans 15 amino acids. The CDR3 region is CASSLTPDRDQEAFF. CDR3 nucleotide sequence: TGTGCCAGCAGTCTAACCCCCGACAGGGATCAGGAAGCTTTCTTT.

The CDR3: CASSTPPGRRNSYEQYF. The CDR3 DNA follows: TGTGCCAGTAGTACCCCCCCGGGCAGAAGAAACTCCTACGAGCAGTACTTC. This chain links TRBV19 with TRBJ2-7, with D unresolved. This CDR3 has 17 residues. Germline lookup yields CDR1 LNHDA and CDR2 SQIVND (reference sequence). V lost 4 bases and J lost 0, with 19 bases in between.